This TCR beta chain was obtained from a study of CD8+CD57+ T cells in acquired aplastic anemia. Across the whole study: On average, sorted CD4+ and CD8+ cells gave about 3.1 ug of DNA. The study's findings and limits: The study found no significant CD8+ Simpson's diversity difference between patients and controls. Patients and controls shared 25 to 30 CD8+ CDR3 sequences.

Those patients picked for sequencing had displayed CD8+CD57+ cell expansion on flow cytometry. Among the patients, all had severe acquired aplastic anemia. CDR1 is SSHAT, CDR2 FNYEAQ, per germline (reference sequence). CDR3 length: 13 amino acids. This clonotype appeared many times. Its specificity is unknown. One end of the junction is discordant with germline, which a read error may explain. The use of genomic DNA as template underpinned the TCR beta VDJ and CDR3 profiling. MiXCR was run by TCRdb on the reads, yielding one entry per CDR3 protein. The sample records hundreds of thousands of distinct CDR3 sequences, about a third being singletons.

The chain joins TRBV7-7 to TRBJ2-5; D unclear. The sequence was obtained from a human donor with aplastic anemia. Sample: sorted CD4+, CD8+, or CD8+CD57+ T cells (not recorded which) from PBMCs. CDR3: CASSLDVGETQYF. CDR3 coding DNA: TGTGCTAGCAGCTTAGACGTAGGAGAGACCCAGTACTTC.